These T cell receptor beta chains were read from a single sample in a study of beta chain features in type 1 diabetes. Assay: immunoSEQ multiplex PCR; the TCRdb copy retains only in-frame clones and omits some. The sample includes 600,000 to 700,000 clones, under 15% of them seen just once. The sequencing input was naive CD4+ T cells from blood. The origin of the receptors is a man younger than 40 with type 1 diabetes. CDR3s leave out the opening cysteine and the closing phenylalanine or tryptophan. The D gene is left open where the match is weak.

V gene	D gene	J gene	CDR3 protein
TRBV5-1	TRBD1	TRBJ1-6	ASSPHTGTGGSPLH
TRBV5-1	TRBD1	TRBJ1-1	ASSFGQGGAEAF
TRBV13	-	TRBJ1-6	ASSLGTGAMVNSPLH
TRBV11-2	-	TRBJ2-7	ASSLGPGRGVYEQY
TRBV18	TRBD1	TRBJ2-5	ASSPVRAMGTERGETQY
TRBV7-9	-	TRBJ2-5	ASSSRVLRETQY
TRBV11-2	-	TRBJ2-2	ASSGRGNTGELF
TRBV7-9	-	TRBJ1-2	ASSPPTGSGYT
TRBV18	-	TRBJ1-5	ASSPRRTDSNQPQH
TRBV7-9	TRBD1	TRBJ2-1	ASRHGQGEYNEQF
TRBV4-2	-	TRBJ2-7	ASSQDHPRSGDFYEQY
TRBV11-2	-	TRBJ2-1	ASSRWSSYNEQF
TRBV11-1	-	TRBJ2-5	ASSLARGRRETQY
TRBV7-9	TRBD1	TRBJ1-3	ASSDPSQGNGNTIY
TRBV5-1	-	TRBJ2-3	ASSLVLLSDTQY
TRBV9	TRBD1	TRBJ1-6	ASSVRDSDSPLH
TRBV25-1	-	TRBJ1-1	ASSLPNPEEAF
TRBV2	TRBD1	TRBJ1-2	ASTPGQRHYGYT
TRBV4-3	TRBD1	TRBJ1-4	ASSQDSGGAEKLF
TRBV7-2	TRBD2	TRBJ2-3	ASRSTSGGAADTQY
TRBV5-1	-	TRBJ2-1	ASSLASYNEQF
TRBV7-2	-	TRBJ1-1	ASSLRLDTEAF
TRBV7-2	-	TRBJ1-6	ASSFQTLQLGYNSPLH
TRBV7-9	TRBD2	TRBJ2-1	ASSLDLAGTLNEQF
TRBV7-2	-	TRBJ2-4	ASSLAGRGSGNIQY
TRBV27	TRBD1	TRBJ1-6	ASSLRGQGLGSPLH
TRBV7-2	-	TRBJ1-2	ASSLVSGDGYT
TRBV7-9	-	TRBJ2-3	ASSSQGGSTDTQY
TRBV2	-	TRBJ1-5	ASSVGAYGNQPQH
TRBV29-1	-	TRBJ2-7	SVDLGAHEQY
TRBV29-1	-	TRBJ2-5	SVQRRRVYSDQETQY
TRBV10-2	-	TRBJ2-7	ASSERPGGTYEQY
TRBV7-9	-	TRBJ1-2	ASSFIQNYGYT
TRBV19	-	TRBJ2-2	ASSPGLFPNTGELF
TRBV5-4	-	TRBJ1-6	ASSRRDGPLH
TRBV7-2	-	TRBJ2-1	ASSLWTDHNNEQF
TRBV4-2	TRBD2	TRBJ2-2	ASSHRVAGDGTGELF
TRBV28	TRBD1	TRBJ2-7	ARIRTGMVYEQY
TRBV14	-	TRBJ2-1	ASSQDTIGFSSYNEQF
TRBV6-6	TRBD1	TRBJ2-4	ASSYSRAGGIQY
TRBV7-9	-	TRBJ1-6	ASSSGLTNSPLH
TRBV29-1	TRBD1	TRBJ1-1	SVARGLGTEAF
TRBV11-3	-	TRBJ2-7	ASTVRRDYEQY
TRBV11-2	-	TRBJ2-2	ASSLPLRTGELF
TRBV5-6	-	TRBJ2-2	ASSPISGELF
TRBV11-2	TRBD1	TRBJ2-1	ASSRTGGGNEQF
TRBV9	-	TRBJ2-7	ASSARIYSNEQY
TRBV19	TRBD2	TRBJ2-1	ASSHPRAGGNFNEQF
TRBV29-1	-	TRBJ1-5	SVGEGLDQPQH
TRBV25-1	-	TRBJ2-2	ASSDRVNTGELF
TRBV6-1	TRBD1	TRBJ2-7	ASSIPGQTYEQY
TRBV30	-	TRBJ1-5	AWRDSAWQPQH
TRBV5-1	-	TRBJ1-1	ASTVGQNTEAF
TRBV9	TRBD1	TRBJ2-7	ASRQGQSYEQY
TRBV4-2	TRBD1	TRBJ2-7	ASSQTPRTGASYEQY